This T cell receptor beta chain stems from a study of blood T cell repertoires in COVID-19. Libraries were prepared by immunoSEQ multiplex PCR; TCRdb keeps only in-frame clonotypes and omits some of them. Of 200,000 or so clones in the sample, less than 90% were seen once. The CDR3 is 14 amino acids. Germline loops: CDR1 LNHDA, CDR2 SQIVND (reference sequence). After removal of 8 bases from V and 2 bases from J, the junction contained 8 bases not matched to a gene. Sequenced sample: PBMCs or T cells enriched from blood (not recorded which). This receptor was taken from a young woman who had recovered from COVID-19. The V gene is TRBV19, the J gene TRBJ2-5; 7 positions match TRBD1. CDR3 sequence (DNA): TGTGCCAGTGCCCCCGACAGGGCGCAAGAGACCCAGTACTTC. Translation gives CASAPDRAQETQYF.